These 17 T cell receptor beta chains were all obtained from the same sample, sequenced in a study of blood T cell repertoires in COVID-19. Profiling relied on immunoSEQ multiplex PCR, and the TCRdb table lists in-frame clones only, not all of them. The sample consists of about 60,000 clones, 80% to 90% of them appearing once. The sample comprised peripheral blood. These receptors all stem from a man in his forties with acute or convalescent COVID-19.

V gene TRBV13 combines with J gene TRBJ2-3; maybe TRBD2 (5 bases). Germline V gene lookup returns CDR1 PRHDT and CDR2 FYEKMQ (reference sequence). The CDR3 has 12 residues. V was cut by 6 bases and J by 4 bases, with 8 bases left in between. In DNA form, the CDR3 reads TGTGCCAGCAGGGTGGAGGCAGATACGCAGTATTTT. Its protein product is CASRVEADTQYF. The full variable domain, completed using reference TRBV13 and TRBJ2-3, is AAGVIQSPRHLIKEKRETATLKCYPIPRHDTVYWYQQGPGQDPQFLISFYEKMQSDKGSIPDRFSAQQFSDYHSELNMSSLELGDSALYFCASRVEADTQYFGPGTRLTVL.

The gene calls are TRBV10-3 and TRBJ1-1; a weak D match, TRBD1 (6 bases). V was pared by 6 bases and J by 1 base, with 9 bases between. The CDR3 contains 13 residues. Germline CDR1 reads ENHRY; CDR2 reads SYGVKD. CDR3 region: CAISLQGNTEAFF. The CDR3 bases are TGTGCCATCAGCTTACAGGGGAACACTGAAGCTTTCTTT.

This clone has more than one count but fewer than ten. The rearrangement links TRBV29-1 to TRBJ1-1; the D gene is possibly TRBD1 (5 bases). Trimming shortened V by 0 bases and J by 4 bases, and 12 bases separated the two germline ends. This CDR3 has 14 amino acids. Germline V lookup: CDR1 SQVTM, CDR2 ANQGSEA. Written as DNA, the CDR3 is TGCAGCGTTGAAGAATGGGCGCAGGGCACTGAAGCTTTCTTT. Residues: CSVEEWAQGTEAFF.

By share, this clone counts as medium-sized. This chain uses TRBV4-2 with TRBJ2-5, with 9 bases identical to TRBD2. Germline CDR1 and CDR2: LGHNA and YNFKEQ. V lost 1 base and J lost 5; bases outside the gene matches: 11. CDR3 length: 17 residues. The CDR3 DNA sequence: TGTGCCAGCAGCCAAGGTTTTAGCGGGGGATTAACTGAGACCCAGTACTTC. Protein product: CASSQGFSGGLTETQYF.

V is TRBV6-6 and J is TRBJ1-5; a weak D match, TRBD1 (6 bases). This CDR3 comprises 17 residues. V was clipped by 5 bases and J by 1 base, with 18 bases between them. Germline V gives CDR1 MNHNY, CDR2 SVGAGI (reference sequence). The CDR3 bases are TGTGCCAGCAGTCCCCGGAAGGGGGTTTTAAGCAATCAGCCCCAGCATTTT. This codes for CASSPRKGVLSNQPQHF.

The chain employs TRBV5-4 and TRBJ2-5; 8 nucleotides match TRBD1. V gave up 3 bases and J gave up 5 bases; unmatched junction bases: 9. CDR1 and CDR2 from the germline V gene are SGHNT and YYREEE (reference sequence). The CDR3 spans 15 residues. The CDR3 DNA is TGTGCCAGCAGCTCGACAGGGGCGATCCGGGAGACCCAGTACTTC. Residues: CASSSTGAIRETQYF.

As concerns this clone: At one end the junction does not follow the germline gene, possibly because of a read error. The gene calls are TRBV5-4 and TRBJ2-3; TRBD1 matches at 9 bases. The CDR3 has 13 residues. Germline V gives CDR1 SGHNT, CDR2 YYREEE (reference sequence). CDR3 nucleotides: TGTGCCAGCAGCACATTCCGGGACAGGGAAGTCCTTTTT. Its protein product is CASSTFRDREVLF. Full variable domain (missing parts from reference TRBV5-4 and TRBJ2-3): ETGVTQSPTHLIKTRGQQVTLRCSSQSGHNTVSWYQQALGQGPQFIFQYYREEENGRGNFPPRFSGLQFPNYSSELNVNALELDDSALYLCASSTFRDREVLFGPGTRLTVL.

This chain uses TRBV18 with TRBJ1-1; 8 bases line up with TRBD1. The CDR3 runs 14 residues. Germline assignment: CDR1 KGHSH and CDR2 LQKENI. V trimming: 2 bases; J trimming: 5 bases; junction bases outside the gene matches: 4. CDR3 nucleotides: TGTGCCAGCTCACCAGACAGGGGAGGGACTGAAGCTTTCTTT. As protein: CASSPDRGGTEAFF.

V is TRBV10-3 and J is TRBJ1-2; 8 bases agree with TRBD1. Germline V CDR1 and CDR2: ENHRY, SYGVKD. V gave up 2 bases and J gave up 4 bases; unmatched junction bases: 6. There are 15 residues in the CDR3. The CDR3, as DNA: TGTGCCATCAGTGAGCGCACAGGGGGAGCCTATGGCTACACCTTC. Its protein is CAISERTGGAYGYTF.

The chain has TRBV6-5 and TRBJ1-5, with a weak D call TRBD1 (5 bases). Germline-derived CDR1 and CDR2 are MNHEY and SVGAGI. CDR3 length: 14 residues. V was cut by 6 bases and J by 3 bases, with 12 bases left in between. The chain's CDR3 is CASRAGTANQPQHF. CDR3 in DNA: TGTGCCAGCAGGGCCGGGACTGCCAATCAGCCCCAGCATTTT.

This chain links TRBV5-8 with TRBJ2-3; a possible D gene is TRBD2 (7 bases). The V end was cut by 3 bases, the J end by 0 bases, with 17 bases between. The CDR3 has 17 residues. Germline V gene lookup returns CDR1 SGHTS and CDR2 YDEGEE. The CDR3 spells CASSWGGGGPSTDTQYF. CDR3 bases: TGTGCCAGCAGCTGGGGTGGCGGGGGCCCTAGCACAGATACGCAGTATTTT.

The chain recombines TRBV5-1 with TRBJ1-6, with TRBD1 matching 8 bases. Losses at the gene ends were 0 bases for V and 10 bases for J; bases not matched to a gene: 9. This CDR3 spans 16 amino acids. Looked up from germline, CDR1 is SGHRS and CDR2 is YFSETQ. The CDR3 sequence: CASSLGPGTGDSPLHF. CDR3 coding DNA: TGCGCCAGCAGCTTGGGGCCCGGGACAGGAGACTCACCCCTCCACTTT.

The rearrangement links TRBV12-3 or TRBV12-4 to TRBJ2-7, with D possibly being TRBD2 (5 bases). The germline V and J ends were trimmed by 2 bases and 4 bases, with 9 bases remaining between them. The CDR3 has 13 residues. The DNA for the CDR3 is TGTGCCAGCAGTTTAAACAGCGGATACGAGCAGTACTTC. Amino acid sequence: CASSLNSGYEQYF.

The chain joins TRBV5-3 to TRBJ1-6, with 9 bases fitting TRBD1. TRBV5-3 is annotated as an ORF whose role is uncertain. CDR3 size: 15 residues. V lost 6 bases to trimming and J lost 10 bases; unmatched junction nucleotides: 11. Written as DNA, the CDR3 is TGTGCCAGAATACAGGGGGCCTCCCGATTCTCACCCCTCCACTTT. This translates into CARIQGASRFSPLHF.

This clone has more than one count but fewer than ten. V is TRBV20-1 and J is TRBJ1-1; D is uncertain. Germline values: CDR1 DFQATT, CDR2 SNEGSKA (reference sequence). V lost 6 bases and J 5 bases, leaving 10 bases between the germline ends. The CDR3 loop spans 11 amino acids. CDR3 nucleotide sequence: TGCAGTGCCTCGCCGGGGACTGAAGCTTTCTTT. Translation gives CSASPGTEAFF.

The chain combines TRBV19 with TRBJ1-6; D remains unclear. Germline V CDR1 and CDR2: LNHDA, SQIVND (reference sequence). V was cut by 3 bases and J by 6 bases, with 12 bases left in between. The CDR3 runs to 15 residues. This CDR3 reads CASSIRAGFNSPLHF. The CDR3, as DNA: TGTGCCAGTAGTATTCGTGCCGGGTTTAATTCACCCCTCCACTTT.

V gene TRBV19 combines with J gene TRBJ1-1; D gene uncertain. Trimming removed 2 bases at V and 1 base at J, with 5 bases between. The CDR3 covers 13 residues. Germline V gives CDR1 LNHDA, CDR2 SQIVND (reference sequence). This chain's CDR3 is CASSIRGNTEAFF. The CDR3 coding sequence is TGTGCCAGTAGTATACGGGGGAACACTGAAGCTTTCTTT.